This section outlines one TCR beta chain sequence together with its context. The CDR3 is 19 amino acids. Germline CDR1 reads SEHNR; CDR2 reads FQNEAQ (reference sequence). V was clipped by 1 base and J by 3 bases; unmatched bases: 12. This specimen belongs to a study of PD-1 blockade in classical Hodgkin lymphoma. Sequenced by immunoSEQ multiplex PCR; TCRdb stores in-frame clones only, minus some. The sample records 30,000 to 45,000 clones, about 90% being singletons. There was relapse after autologous stem cell transplantation in every patient, and there was variation in brentuximab vedotin exposure.

V gene TRBV7-9 combines with J gene TRBJ2-1; TRBD2 aligns across 10 bases. The clonotype comes from a human donor with classical Hodgkin lymphoma. The material was peripheral blood mononuclear cells (PBMCs), obtained before the second cycle of nivolumab. CDR3 nucleotides: TGTGCCAGCAGCTTAGTGGCTCTAGCGGGAGCCGCGTTCTACAATGAGCAGTTCTTC. Translation: CASSLVALAGAAFYNEQFF.